The clone carrying this TCR beta chain was counted a few times. No antigen is known for it. Amplification used 60 Vbeta primers and 13 Jbeta primers. TCRdb keeps only in-frame clones here, not all; method: immunoSEQ multiplex PCR. This sample has around 100,000 clones; about 70% occur once, and the top ten carry approximately 4.3%. This specimen comes from a study of cytomegalovirus exposure and HLA in healthy donors. Turning to the study itself: Approximately 83 million unique TCRs from HLA-typed donors were held in an early data release. In terms of ancestry, the Caucasian-associated cluster contained 75% to 90% of the 398 genotyped donors.

Looked up from germline, CDR1 is SQVTM and CDR2 is ANQGSEA. Trimming took 4 bases from V and 2 from J, leaving 13 bases between them. CDR3 length: 14 residues. Study outcomes and limitations: Available immune exposure information was restricted to CMV serostatus only.

The J gene is TRBJ2-3, the V gene TRBV29-1, with D possibly being TRBD1 (6 bases). The receptor comes from a woman aged 18-29 years in good health and CMV-seropositive. Sample: PBMCs. The CDR3 sequence: CSVAGTSSTDTQYF. The CDR3 DNA reads as TGCAGCGTTGCCGGGACATCTTCCACAGATACGCAGTATTTT.